A selection of T cell receptor beta chains follows, all from one sample in a study of CXCR3-negative and CXCR3-positive naive CD8 T cells. TCRdb reanalyzed the 5' RACE reads and collapses them to one entry per CDR3 protein, without DNA. This sample contains around 95,000 distinct CDR3 sequences. Input material: naive CXCR3+ CD8+ T cells from blood. These receptors were obtained from a human donor in good health. Some clones in this sample may be carry-over from other donors' samples. The CDR3 runs from the conserved cysteine through the conserved F or W. Each record gives: CDR3 protein, V gene, J gene.

cdr3_aa: CSVEDGSAGYEQYF; v_call: TRBV29-1; j_call: TRBJ2-7
cdr3_aa: CASSPPRVGDTFSYEQYF; v_call: TRBV18; j_call: TRBJ2-7
cdr3_aa: CAISDGGVLEKLFF; v_call: TRBV10-3; j_call: TRBJ1-4
cdr3_aa: CSARVGVAEQFF; v_call: TRBV20-1; j_call: TRBJ2-1
cdr3_aa: CSVELGGEKLFF; v_call: TRBV29-1; j_call: TRBJ1-4
cdr3_aa: CASSELNRYEQYF; v_call: TRBV7-9; j_call: TRBJ2-7
cdr3_aa: CASSQDRGGAHNEQFF; v_call: TRBV4-3; j_call: TRBJ2-1
cdr3_aa: CASSWLTGGNEQLF; v_call: TRBV7-9; j_call: TRBJ2-1
cdr3_aa: CASSMITGGWLTEAFF; v_call: TRBV6-1; j_call: TRBJ1-1
cdr3_aa: CASSLARAPSYEQYF; v_call: TRBV28; j_call: TRBJ2-7
cdr3_aa: CASSQGTDIYNEQFF; v_call: TRBV4-3; j_call: TRBJ2-1
cdr3_aa: CASSLLSQETQYF; v_call: TRBV5-1; j_call: TRBJ2-5
cdr3_aa: CASSLWRTSANEQFF; v_call: TRBV28; j_call: TRBJ2-1
cdr3_aa: CASSLASIGELFF; v_call: TRBV7-6; j_call: TRBJ2-2
cdr3_aa: CASSLAGTHEQYF; v_call: TRBV27; j_call: TRBJ2-7
cdr3_aa: CASSLVNFSNGAFF; v_call: TRBV7-2; j_call: TRBJ1-1
cdr3_aa: CASSFFGELFF; v_call: TRBV28; j_call: TRBJ2-2
cdr3_aa: CSATFVRVARNIQYF; v_call: TRBV20-1; j_call: TRBJ2-4
cdr3_aa: CANPPFLSGANVLTF; v_call: TRBV7-9; j_call: TRBJ2-6
cdr3_aa: CASSLRTGGLGETQYF; v_call: TRBV11-2; j_call: TRBJ2-5
cdr3_aa: CASSDSRESTDTQYF; v_call: TRBV6-4; j_call: TRBJ2-3
cdr3_aa: CASSLQGAGTEAFF; v_call: TRBV5-1; j_call: TRBJ1-1
cdr3_aa: CATSRDFPLAGAEQFF; v_call: TRBV15; j_call: TRBJ2-1
cdr3_aa: CASSLVSSGAYNEQFF; v_call: TRBV7-9; j_call: TRBJ2-1
cdr3_aa: CASSLWVYGYTF; v_call: TRBV12-3/TRBV12-4; j_call: TRBJ1-2
cdr3_aa: CASTLGPTLNSPLHF; v_call: TRBV5-1; j_call: TRBJ1-6
cdr3_aa: CASSQGWTSGGPSSYEQYF; v_call: TRBV14; j_call: TRBJ2-7
cdr3_aa: CASSDLSPGELFF; v_call: TRBV6-2/TRBV6-3; j_call: TRBJ2-2
cdr3_aa: CASSSPIASGLYEQYF; v_call: TRBV27; j_call: TRBJ2-7
cdr3_aa: CASSQGLRNGDNEQFF; v_call: TRBV19; j_call: TRBJ2-1
cdr3_aa: CASSYGSSYNEQFF; v_call: TRBV6-2/TRBV6-3; j_call: TRBJ2-1
cdr3_aa: CASSPRTGWIYGYTF; v_call: TRBV11-2; j_call: TRBJ1-2
cdr3_aa: CASSYADRSGDYEQYF; v_call: TRBV6-2/TRBV6-3; j_call: TRBJ2-7
cdr3_aa: CASSIGVEQFF; v_call: TRBV19; j_call: TRBJ2-1
cdr3_aa: CASRYSGQQETQYF; v_call: TRBV6-2/TRBV6-3; j_call: TRBJ2-5